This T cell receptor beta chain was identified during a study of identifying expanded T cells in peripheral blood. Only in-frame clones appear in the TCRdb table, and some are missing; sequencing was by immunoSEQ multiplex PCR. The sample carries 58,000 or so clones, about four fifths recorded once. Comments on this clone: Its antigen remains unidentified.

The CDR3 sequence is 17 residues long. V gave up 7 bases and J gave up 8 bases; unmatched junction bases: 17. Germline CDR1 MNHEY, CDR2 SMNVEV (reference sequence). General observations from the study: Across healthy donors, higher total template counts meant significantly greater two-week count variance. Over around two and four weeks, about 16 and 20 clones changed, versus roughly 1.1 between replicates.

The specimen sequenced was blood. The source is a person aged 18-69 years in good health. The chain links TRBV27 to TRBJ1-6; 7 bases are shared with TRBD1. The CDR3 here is CASTNIWGTARDSPLHF. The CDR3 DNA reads TGTGCCAGCACCAATATATGGGGGACAGCTCGGGATTCACCCCTCCACTTT.